This TCR beta chain was sequenced in a study of OX40 agonist ivuxolimab in advanced cancers. The protocol was immunoSEQ multiplex PCR, while the TCRdb copy is restricted to in-frame clones and leaves out a portion. The data show about 77,000 clones, roughly 91% seen once. The CDR3 has 13 amino acids. V lost 10 bases and J 3 bases, leaving 16 bases between the germline ends. Germline loops: CDR1 SGHVS, CDR2 FQNEAQ. This chain connects TRBV7-8 to TRBJ2-7, with D possibly matching TRBD1 (6 bases). Source: CD4+ or CD8+ T cells sorted from blood, taken in a trial of the OX40 agonist ivuxolimab. The clonotype originates from an adult with an advanced solid tumor such as melanoma, head and neck, liver or kidney cancer. The CDR3 loop is CAIGPQDSYEQYF. CDR3 DNA sequence: TGTGCCATCGGACCCCAGGACAGCTACGAGCAGTACTTC.